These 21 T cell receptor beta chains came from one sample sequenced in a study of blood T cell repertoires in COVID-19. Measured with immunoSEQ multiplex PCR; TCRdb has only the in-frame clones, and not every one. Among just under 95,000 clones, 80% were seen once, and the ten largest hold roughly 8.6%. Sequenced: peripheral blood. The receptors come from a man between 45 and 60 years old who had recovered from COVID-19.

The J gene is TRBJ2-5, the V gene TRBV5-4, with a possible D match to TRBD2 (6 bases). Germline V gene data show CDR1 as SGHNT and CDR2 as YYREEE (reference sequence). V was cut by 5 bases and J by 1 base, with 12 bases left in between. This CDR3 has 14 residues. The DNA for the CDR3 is TGTGCCAGCAGAGAGGGGACTTCCCAAGAGACCCAGTACTTC. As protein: CASREGTSQETQYF.

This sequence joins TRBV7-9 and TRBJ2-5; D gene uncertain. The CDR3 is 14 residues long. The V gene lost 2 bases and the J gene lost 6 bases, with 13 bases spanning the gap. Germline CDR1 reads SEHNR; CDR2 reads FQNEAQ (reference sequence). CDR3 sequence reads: CASSLWLPGQTQYF. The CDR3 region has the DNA TGTGCCAGCAGCTTATGGCTCCCGGGTCAGACCCAGTACTTC.

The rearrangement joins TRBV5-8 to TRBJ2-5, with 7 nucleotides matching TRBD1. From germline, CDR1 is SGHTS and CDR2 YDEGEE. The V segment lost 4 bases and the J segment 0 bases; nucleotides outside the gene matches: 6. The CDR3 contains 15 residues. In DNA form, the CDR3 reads TGTGCCAGCAGCCTGGGACAGCAGTACCAAGAGACCCAGTACTTC. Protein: CASSLGQQYQETQYF.

In DNA form, the CDR3 reads TGTGCCAGCAGCGTTGATACAGGGGCCCGTGGTAATTCACCCCTCCACTTT. Translating it yields CASSVDTGARGNSPLHF. The V gene is TRBV9, the J gene TRBJ1-6; 7 nucleotides agree with TRBD1. Per germline, CDR1 SGDLS and CDR2 YYNGEE. The CDR3 loop spans 17 amino acids. V shed 2 bases and J 6 bases; nucleotides not matched to a gene: 11.

The CDR3 loop reads CASRRTWNTGELFF. The CDR3 DNA sequence: TGTGCCAGCAGACGGACTTGGAACACCGGGGAGCTGTTTTTT. The V and J genes are TRBV7-2 and TRBJ2-2; the D gene is possibly TRBD2 (5 bases). Trimming removed 6 bases from V and 1 base from J, with 9 bases in between. CDR3 length: 14 amino acids. The germline V gene has CDR1 SGHTA and CDR2 FQGNSA.

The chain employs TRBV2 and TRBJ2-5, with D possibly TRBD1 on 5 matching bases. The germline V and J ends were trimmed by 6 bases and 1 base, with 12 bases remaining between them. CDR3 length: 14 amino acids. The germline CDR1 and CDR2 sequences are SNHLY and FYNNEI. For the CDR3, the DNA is TGTGCCAGCAGAGTCGGACAACTCCAAGAGACCCAGTACTTC. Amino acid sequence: CASRVGQLQETQYF.

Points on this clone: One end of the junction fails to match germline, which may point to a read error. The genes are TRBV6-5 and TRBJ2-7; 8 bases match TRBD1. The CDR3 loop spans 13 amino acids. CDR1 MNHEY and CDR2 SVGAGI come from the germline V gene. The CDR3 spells CASSLWGDRPYHF. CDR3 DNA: TGTGCCAGCAGCCTTTGGGGGGACAGGCCATATCACTTC.

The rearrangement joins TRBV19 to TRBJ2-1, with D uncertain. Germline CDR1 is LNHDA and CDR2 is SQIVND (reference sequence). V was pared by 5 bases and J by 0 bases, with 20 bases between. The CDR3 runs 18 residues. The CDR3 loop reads CASSEIGFLRPSYNEQFF. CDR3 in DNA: TGTGCCAGTAGTGAAATCGGGTTTTTGAGGCCCTCCTACAATGAGCAGTTCTTC.

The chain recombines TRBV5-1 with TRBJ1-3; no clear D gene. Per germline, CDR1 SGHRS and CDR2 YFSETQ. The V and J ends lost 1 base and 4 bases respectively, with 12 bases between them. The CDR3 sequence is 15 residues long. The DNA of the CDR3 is TGCGCCAGCAGCTTGACAGAAGCCTTGGGAAACACCATATATTTT. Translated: CASSLTEALGNTIYF.

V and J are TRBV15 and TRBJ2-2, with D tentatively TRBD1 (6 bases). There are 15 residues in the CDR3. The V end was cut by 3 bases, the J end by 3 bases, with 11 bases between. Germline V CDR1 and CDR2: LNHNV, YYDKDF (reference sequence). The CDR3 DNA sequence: TGTGCCACCAGCAGGGGGGACAAGGACACCGGGGAGCTGTTTTTT. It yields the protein CATSRGDKDTGELFF. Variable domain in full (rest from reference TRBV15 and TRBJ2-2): DAMVIQNPRYQVTQFGKPVTLSCSQTLNHNVMYWYQQKSSQAPKLLFHYYDKDFNNEADTPDNFQSRRPNTSFCFLDIRSPGLGDTAMYLCATSRGDKDTGELFFGEGSRLTVL.

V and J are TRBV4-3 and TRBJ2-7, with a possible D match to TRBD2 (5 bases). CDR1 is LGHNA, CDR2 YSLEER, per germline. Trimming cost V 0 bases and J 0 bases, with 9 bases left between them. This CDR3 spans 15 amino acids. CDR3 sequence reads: CASSQETTISYEQYF. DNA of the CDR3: TGCGCCAGCAGCCAAGAAACGACTATCTCCTACGAGCAGTACTTC.

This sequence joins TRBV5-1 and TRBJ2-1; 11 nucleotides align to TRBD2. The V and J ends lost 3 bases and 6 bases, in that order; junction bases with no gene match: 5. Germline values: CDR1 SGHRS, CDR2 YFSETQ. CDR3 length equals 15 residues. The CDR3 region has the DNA TGCGCCAGCAGCTCCGGACTAGCGGGTCTCAATGAGCAGTTCTTC. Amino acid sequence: CASSSGLAGLNEQFF.

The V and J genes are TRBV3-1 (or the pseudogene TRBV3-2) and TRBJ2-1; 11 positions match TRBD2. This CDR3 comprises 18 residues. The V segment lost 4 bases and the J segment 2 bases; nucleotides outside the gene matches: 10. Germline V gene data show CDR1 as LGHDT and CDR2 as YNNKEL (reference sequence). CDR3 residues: CASSLLFSGGATYNEQFF. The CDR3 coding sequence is TGTGCCAGCAGCCTGCTATTTAGCGGGGGGGCAACCTACAATGAGCAGTTCTTC.

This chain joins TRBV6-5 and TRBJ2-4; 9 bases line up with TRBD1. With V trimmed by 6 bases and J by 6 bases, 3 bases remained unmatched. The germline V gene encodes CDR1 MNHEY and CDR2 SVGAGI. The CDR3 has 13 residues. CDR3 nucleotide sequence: TGTGCCAGCAGAAGGACAGGGGTAAACATTCAGTACTTC. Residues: CASRRTGVNIQYF.

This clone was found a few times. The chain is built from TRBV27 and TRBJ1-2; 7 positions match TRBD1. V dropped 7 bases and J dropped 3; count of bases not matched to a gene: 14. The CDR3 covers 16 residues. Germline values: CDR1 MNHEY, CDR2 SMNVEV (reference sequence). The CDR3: CASTLRADRVDYGYTF. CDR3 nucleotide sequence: TGTGCCAGCACCTTACGGGCTGACAGGGTTGACTATGGCTACACCTTC.

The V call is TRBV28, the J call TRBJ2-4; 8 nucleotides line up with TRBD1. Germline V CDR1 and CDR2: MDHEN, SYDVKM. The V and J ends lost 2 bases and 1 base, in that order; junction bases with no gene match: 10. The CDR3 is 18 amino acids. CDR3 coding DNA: TGTGCCAGCAGTTTAGGAGGACAGGGAGTTTGGGCCAAAAACATTCAGTACTTC. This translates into CASSLGGQGVWAKNIQYF. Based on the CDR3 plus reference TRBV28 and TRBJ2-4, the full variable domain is DVKVTQSSRYLVKRTGEKVFLECVQDMDHENMFWYRQDPGLGLRLIYFSYDVKMKEKGDIPEGYSVSREKKERFSLILESASTNQTSMYLCASSLGGQGVWAKNIQYFGAGTRLSVL.

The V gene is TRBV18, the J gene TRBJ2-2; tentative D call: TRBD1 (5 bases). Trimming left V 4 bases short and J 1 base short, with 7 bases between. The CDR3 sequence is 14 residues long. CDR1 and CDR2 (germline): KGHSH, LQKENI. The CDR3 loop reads CASSRQRNTGELFF. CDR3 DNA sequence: TGTGCCAGCTCACGACAGCGGAACACCGGGGAGCTGTTTTTT.

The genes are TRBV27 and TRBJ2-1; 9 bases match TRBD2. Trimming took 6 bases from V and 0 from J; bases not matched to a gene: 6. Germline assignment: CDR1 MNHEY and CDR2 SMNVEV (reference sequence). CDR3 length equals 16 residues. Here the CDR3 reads CASRFNSGSSYNEQFF. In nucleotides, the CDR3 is TGTGCCAGCAGATTCAATAGCGGGAGCTCCTACAATGAGCAGTTCTTC.

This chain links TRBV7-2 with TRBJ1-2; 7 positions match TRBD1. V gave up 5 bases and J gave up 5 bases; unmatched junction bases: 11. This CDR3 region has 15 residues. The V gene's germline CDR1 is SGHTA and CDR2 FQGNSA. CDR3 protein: CASSPKGQGVYGYTF. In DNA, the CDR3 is TGTGCCAGCAGCCCAAAGGGCCAGGGGGTATATGGCTACACCTTC.

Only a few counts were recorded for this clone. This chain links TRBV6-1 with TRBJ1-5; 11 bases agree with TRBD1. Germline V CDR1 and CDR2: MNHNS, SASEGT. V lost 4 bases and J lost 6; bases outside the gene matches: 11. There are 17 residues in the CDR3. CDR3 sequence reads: CASSASRTGGDSQPQHF. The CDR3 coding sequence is TGTGCCAGCAGTGCCTCCCGGACAGGGGGCGATAGTCAGCCCCAGCATTTT.

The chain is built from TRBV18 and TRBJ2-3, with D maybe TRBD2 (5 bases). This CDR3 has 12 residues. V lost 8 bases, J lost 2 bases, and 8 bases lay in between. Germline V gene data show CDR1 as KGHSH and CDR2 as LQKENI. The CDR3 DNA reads TGTGCCAGCGGACTGACCACAGATACGCAGTATTTT. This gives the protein CASGLTTDTQYF.